This TCR beta chain appears in the sequencing data of a study of cytomegalovirus exposure and HLA in healthy donors. Study details: A subsequent analysis reported that the 120 validation repertoires were produced on the same platform that had also been used for the 600 to 700 first-cohort repertoires.

Using immunoSEQ multiplex PCR, the repertoire was profiled, and TCRdb retains in-frame clones only, with some absent. The sample gives 71,000 or so clones, roughly 93% of which show up once; 0.9% to 1.2% is in the top ten. With regard to this clone: Its antigen is still unknown.

Regarding the study as a whole: Most TCR sequences were rare, but some public TCRs occurred in many donors.

The CDR3 is made up of 20 amino acids. Germline V gives CDR1 LGHNA, CDR2 YSLEER. The V and J ends lost 3 bases and 2 bases, in that order; junction bases with no gene match: 16. V usage is TRBV4-3 and J usage is TRBJ2-3; TRBD2 matches at 11 bases. The TCR comes from a woman younger than 30 in good health and CMV-seronegative. The material sequenced was PBMCs. In nucleotides, the CDR3 is TGCGCCAGCAGCCACCTATTGGCTAGCGGGGGGAGTTCATCCACAGATACGCAGTATTTT. It yields the protein CASSHLLASGGSSSTDTQYF.